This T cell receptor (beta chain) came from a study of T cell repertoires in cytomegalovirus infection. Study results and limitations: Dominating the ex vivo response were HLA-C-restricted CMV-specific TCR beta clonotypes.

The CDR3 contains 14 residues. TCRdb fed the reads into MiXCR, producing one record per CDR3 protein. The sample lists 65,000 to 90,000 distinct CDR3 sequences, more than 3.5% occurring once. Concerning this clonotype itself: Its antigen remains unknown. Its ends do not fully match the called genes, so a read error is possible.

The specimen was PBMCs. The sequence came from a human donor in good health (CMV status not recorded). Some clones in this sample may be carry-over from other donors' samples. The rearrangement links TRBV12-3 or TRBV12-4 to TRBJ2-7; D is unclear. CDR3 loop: CVSSFTRSTYEQYF. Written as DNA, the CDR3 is TGTGTCAGCAGTTTTACCAGGTCAACCTACGAGCAGTACTTC.